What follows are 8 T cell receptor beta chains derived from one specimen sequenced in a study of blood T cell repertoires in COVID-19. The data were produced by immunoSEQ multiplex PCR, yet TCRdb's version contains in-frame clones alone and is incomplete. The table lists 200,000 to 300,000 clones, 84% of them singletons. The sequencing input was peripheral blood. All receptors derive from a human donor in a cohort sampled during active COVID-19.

The CDR3 region has the DNA TGCGCCAGCAGCTTAACCAGGGGTAACGAGCAGTACTTC. Translated, it gives CASSLTRGNEQYF. The chain carries TRBV5-1 and TRBJ2-7; the D gene is possibly TRBD1 (6 bases). The germline V gene encodes CDR1 SGHRS and CDR2 YFSETQ. V shed 2 bases and J shed 5 bases, with 11 bases lying between them. This CDR3 is 13 amino acids long. The whole variable domain, filled in from reference TRBV5-1 and TRBJ2-7, reads KAGVTQTPRYLIKTRGQQVTLSCSPISGHRSVSWYQQTPGQGLQFLFEYFSETQRNKGNFPGRFSGRQFSNSRSEMNVSTLELGDSALYLCASSLTRGNEQYFGPGTRLTVT.

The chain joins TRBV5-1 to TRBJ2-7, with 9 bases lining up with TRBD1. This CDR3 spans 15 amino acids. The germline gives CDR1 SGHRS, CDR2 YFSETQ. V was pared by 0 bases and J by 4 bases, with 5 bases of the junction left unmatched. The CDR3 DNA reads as TGCGCCAGCAGCTTGGTTCAAGACAGGGGGTACGAGCAGTACTTC. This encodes CASSLVQDRGYEQYF.

CDR3 nucleotides: TGTGCCAGCAGCGTATTAGCTTCCCCTGACACTGAAGCTTTCTTT. Translation: CASSVLASPDTEAFF. The V gene is TRBV9, the J gene TRBJ1-1; D unresolved. V was cut by 1 base and J by 3 bases, with 13 bases left in between. Germline V gives CDR1 SGDLS, CDR2 YYNGEE. The CDR3 runs to 15 residues.

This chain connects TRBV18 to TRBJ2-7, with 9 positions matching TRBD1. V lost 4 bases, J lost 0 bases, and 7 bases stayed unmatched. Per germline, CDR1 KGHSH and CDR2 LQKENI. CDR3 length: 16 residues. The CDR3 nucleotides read TGTGCCAGCTCACTTGGGACAGGGCCCCTCTCCTACGAGCAGTACTTC. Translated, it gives CASSLGTGPLSYEQYF. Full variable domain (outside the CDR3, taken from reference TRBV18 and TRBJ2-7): NAGVMQNPRHLVRRRGQEARLRCSPMKGHSHVYWYRQLPEEGLKFMVYLQKENIIDESGMPKERFSAEFPKEGPSILRIQQVVRGDSAAYFCASSLGTGPLSYEQYFGPGTRLTVT.

The CDR3 reads CASSRGATYEQYF. For the CDR3, the DNA is TGTGCCAGCAGCCGGGGAGCTACCTACGAGCAGTACTTC. The chain couples TRBV3-1 (or the pseudogene TRBV3-2) to TRBJ2-7; possible D gene TRBD2, 5 bases. The CDR3 contains 13 residues. V was clipped by 4 bases and J by 2 bases, with 9 bases between them. Germline CDR1 LGHDT, CDR2 YNNKEL (reference sequence).

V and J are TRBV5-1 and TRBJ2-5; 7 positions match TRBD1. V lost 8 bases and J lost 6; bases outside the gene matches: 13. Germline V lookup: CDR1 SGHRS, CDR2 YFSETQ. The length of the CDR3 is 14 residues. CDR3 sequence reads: CASRQTGRTKTQYF. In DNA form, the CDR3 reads TGCGCCAGTAGGCAGACAGGGCGGACGAAGACCCAGTACTTC.

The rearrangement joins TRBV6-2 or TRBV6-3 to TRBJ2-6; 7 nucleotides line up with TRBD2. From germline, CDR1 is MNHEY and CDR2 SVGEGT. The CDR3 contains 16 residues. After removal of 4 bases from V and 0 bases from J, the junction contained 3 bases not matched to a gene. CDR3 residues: CASSWGGLSGANVLTF. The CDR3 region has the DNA TGTGCCAGCAGTTGGGGGGGACTCTCTGGGGCCAACGTCCTGACTTTC.

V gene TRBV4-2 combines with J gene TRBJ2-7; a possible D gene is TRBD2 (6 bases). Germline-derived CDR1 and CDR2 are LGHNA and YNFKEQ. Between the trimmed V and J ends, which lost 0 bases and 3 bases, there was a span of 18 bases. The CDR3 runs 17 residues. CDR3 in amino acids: CASSQDRLGGVYYEQYF. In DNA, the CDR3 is TGTGCCAGCAGCCAAGATCGACTGGGCGGGGTTTACTACGAGCAGTACTTC.